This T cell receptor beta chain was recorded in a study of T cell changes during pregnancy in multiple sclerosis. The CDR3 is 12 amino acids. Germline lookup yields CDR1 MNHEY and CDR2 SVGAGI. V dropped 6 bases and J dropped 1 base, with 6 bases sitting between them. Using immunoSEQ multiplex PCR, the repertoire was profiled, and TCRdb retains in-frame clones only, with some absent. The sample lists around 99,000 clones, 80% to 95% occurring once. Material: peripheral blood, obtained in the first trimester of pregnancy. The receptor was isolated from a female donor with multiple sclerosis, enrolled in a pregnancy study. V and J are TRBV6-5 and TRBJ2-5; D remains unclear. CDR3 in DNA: TGTGCCAGCAGCTTCGGCCAAGAGACCCAGTACTTC. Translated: CASSFGQETQYF.